This T cell receptor (beta chain) was retrieved from a study of blood T cell repertoires in COVID-19. Study information: Sample material is recorded as cDNA or gDNA derived from T cells, B-cell-depleted T cells, or PBMCs.

The participants were between about 18 and 90 years old and came from roughly 24 US areas. Assay: immunoSEQ multiplex PCR; the TCRdb copy retains only in-frame clones and omits some. The sample comprises under 150,000 clones, around 88% of which are singletons, and approximately 2.2% rests with the top ten. The junction had 10 bases not matched to a gene; V was cut back by 0 bases and J by 8 bases. This CDR3 region has 16 residues. CDR1 and CDR2 (germline): MGHRA, YSYEKL. The sequence was obtained from a woman aged 45 to 65 who had recovered from COVID-19. The J gene is TRBJ1-2, the V gene TRBV4-1, with 9 bases matching TRBD1. The sequenced sample was PBMCs or T cells enriched from blood (not recorded which). CDR3 sequence: CASSQEEGQGYGGYTF. For the CDR3, the DNA is TGCGCCAGCAGCCAAGAAGAGGGACAGGGTTACGGGGGCTACACCTTC.